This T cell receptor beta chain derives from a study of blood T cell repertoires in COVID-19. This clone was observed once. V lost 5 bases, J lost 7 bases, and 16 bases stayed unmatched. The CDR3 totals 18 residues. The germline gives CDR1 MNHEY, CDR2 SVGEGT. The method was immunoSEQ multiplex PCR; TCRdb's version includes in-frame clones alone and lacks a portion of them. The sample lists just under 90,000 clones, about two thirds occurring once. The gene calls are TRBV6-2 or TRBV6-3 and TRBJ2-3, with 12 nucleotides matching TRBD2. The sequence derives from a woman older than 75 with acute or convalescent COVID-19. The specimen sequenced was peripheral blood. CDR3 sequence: CASSRGTSGPGPKYTQYF. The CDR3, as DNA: TGTGCCAGCAGTCGCGGGACTAGCGGGCCCGGGCCGAAATATACGCAGTATTTT.